This T cell receptor (beta chain) was observed in a study of long-term antiretroviral therapy in people with HIV. Survey level was the resolution at which the v3.0 immunoSEQ assay ran. Profiling relied on immunoSEQ multiplex PCR, and the TCRdb table lists in-frame clones only, not all of them. The sample lists around 21,000 clones; roughly 85% were seen once. Deletions cut 5 bases from V and 1 base from J, with 8 bases between. CDR1 is LNHDA and CDR2 is SQIVND in the germline V gene (reference sequence). CDR3 length: 13 amino acids. V usage is TRBV19 and J usage is TRBJ1-1; D remains ambiguous. The source was unsorted PBMCs, collected 0.2 years after starting antiretroviral therapy. This receptor was identified in a woman aged 25 to 39 with HIV. As DNA, the CDR3 is TGTGCCAGTAGTTCATGGGCGAACACTGAAGCTTTCTTT. This sequence encodes CASSSWANTEAFF. Using reference TRBV19 and TRBJ1-1 for the parts outside the CDR3, the full variable domain is DGGITQSPKYLFRKEGQNVTLSCEQNLNHDAMYWYRQDPGQGLRLIYYSQIVNDFQKGDIAEGYSVSREKKESFPLTVTSAQKNPTAFYLCASSSWANTEAFFGQGTRLTVV.